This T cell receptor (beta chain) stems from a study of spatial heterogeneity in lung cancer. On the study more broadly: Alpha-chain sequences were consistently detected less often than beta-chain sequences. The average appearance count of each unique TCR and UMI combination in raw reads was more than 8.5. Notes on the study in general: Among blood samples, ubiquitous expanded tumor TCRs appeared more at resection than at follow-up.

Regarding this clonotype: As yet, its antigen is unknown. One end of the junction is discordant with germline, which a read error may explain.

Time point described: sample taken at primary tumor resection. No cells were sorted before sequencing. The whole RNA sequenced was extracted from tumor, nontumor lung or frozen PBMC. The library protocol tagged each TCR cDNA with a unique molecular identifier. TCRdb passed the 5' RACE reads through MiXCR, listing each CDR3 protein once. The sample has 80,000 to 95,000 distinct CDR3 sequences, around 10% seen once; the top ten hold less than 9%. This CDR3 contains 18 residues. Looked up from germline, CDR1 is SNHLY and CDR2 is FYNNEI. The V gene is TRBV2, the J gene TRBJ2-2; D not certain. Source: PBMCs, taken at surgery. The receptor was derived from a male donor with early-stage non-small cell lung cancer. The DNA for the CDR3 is TGTGCCAGCGGTGAAGCTGCAGGTATCGGGTCGAACACCGGGGAGCTGTTTTTT. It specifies CASGEAAGIGSNTGELFF. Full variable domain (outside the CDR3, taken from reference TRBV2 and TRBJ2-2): EPEVTQTPSHQVTQMGQEVILRCVPISNHLYFYWYRQILGQKVEFLVSFYNNEISEKSEIFDDQFSVERPDGSNFTLKIRSTKLEDSAMYFCASGEAAGIGSNTGELFFGEGSRLTVL.